The rows below give T cell receptor beta chains drawn from one sample of a study of CD8 T cells in Susac syndrome. TCRdb redid the calling of the immunoSEQ multiplex PCR reads with MiXCR, one entry per CDR3 protein. The sample yields about 130,000 distinct CDR3 sequences, about 94% seen once. The sample taken for sequencing was CD4+ T cells from PBMCs. Source of these receptors: a human donor with multiple sclerosis. Each CDR3 is given with its conserved first and last residue. The size of a clone is reported for some rows only, either as once, few or many, or as a class for expanded clones.

v_call | clone_size | cdr3_aa
TRBV18 | . | CASSPSIVGQGAIYEQYF
TRBV19 | . | CASRTTGTANQPQHF
TRBV6-6 | once | CASSYLGDQPQHF
TRBV30 | . | CAWSVEGNYGYTF
TRBV3-1 | . | CASSQGGPNTEAFF
TRBV5-1 | . | CASYFGPAGQETQYF
TRBV20-1 | . | CSASPLADEQYF
TRBV14 | . | CASSANWGGGYTF
TRBV5-4 | . | CASSPVAGESTDTQYF
TRBV5-1 | . | CASSFLANSYEQYF
TRBV12-3/TRBV12-4 | . | CASSSGNRGGGETQYF
TRBV6-2/TRBV6-3 | once | CASRMMGLAGVSEQFF
TRBV30 | once | CAWTSNYGYTF
TRBV3-1 | . | CASSQDGILETQYF
TRBV6-2/TRBV6-3 | . | CASSPVRRLPNQPQHF
TRBV20-1 | . | CSALKQGASNEQYF
TRBV18 | . | CASSPADNYGYTF
TRBV12-3/TRBV12-4 | . | CASSLGPTTQHF
TRBV29-1 | . | CSVVQAHTGELFF
TRBV20-1 | . | CSARDSTGYGYTF
TRBV30 | . | CAWSAGTGNQPQHF
TRBV19 | . | CASRGQGVQETQYF
TRBV7-2 | . | CASSTRRTGASEQYF
TRBV18 | . | CASSPKSAGGHNEQFF
TRBV7-2 | few | CASGGGNNYGYTF
TRBV3-1 | . | CASRSPTGREKLEQYF
TRBV27 | . | CASSSKTSVKQETQYF
TRBV5-4 | . | CASSLGTGRLSAYEQYF
TRBV19 | . | CASSTQGGMNTEAFF
TRBV19 | . | CASSIVGPGRPYEQYF
TRBV27 | . | CASSLAFGTGDNYGYTF
TRBV20-1 | . | CSARTDNSNQPQHF
TRBV20-1 | . | CSARDRDRGTGELFF
TRBV6-6 | . | CASSYPDRDEQYF
TRBV2 | . | CASSEGTETQYF
TRBV19 | few | CASKVGGRNEQFF
TRBV9 | . | CASSVLGLAGYEQYF
TRBV5-1 | . | CASSLTGQSNQPQHF
TRBV30 | . | CAWSVRGQKNIQYF
TRBV5-1 | . | CASSPSATSEQFF
TRBV2 | . | CASRGDSGANVLTF
TRBV13 | . | CASSLGPQGANYGYTF
TRBV12-3/TRBV12-4 | . | CASSFRGLGTEAFF
TRBV10-3 | . | CTISESSWNTEAFF
TRBV2 | . | CASHSGSWETQYF
TRBV19 | . | CASSMDLLGRLGNTGELFF
TRBV30 | . | CAWSVQVRHLYGYTF
TRBV7-9 | . | CASSIRASNTEAFF
TRBV24-1 | . | CATGEGSTDTQYF
TRBV28 | few | CATTLGGAPSSYEQYF
TRBV29-1 | . | CSVGRGANYGYTF
TRBV19 | . | CASLQQGANTGELFF
TRBV29-1 | . | CSVQVGTSGRTDTQYF